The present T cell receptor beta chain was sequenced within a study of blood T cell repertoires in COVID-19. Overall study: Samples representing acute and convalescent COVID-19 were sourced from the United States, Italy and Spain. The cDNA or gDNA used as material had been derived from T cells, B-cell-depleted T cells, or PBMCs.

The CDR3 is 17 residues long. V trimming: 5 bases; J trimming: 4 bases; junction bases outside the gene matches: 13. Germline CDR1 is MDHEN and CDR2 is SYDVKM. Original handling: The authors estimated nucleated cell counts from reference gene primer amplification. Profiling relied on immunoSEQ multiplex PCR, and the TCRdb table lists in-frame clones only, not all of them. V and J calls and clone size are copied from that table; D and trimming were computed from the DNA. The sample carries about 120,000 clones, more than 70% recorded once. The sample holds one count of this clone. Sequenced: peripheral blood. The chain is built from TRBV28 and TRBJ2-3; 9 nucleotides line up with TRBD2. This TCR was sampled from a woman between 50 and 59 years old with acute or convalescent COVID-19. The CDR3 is CASSLGDNSGSADTQYF. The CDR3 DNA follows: TGTGCCAGCAGTCTGGGGGATAATAGCGGGAGTGCAGATACGCAGTATTTT.